The entry that follows covers one T cell receptor beta chain sequence. Authors' analysis steps: Scientists estimated how many nucleated cells there were by amplifying reference gene primers. Only in-frame clones appear in the TCRdb table, and some are missing; sequencing was by immunoSEQ multiplex PCR. V, J and clone size were drawn from that table, and D and trimming were deduced from the DNA. The sample records 100,000 or so clones, about 90% being singletons. These data come from a study of blood T cell repertoires in COVID-19. At the level of the study: Collection of acute and convalescent COVID-19 samples took place in the United States, Italy and Spain.

The CDR3 contains 13 residues. The V end lost 8 bases, the J end lost 4 bases, and 14 bases lay between the germline ends. Germline V lookup: CDR1 KGHSH, CDR2 LQKENI. The sequenced sample was peripheral blood. This TCR came from a human donor in a cohort sampled during active COVID-19. The chain links TRBV18 to TRBJ2-5, with D possibly matching TRBD2 (5 bases). As DNA, the CDR3 is TGTGCCAGCGCCTCCAGCGGAAGAGAGACCCAGTACTTC. It is translated as CASASSGRETQYF.